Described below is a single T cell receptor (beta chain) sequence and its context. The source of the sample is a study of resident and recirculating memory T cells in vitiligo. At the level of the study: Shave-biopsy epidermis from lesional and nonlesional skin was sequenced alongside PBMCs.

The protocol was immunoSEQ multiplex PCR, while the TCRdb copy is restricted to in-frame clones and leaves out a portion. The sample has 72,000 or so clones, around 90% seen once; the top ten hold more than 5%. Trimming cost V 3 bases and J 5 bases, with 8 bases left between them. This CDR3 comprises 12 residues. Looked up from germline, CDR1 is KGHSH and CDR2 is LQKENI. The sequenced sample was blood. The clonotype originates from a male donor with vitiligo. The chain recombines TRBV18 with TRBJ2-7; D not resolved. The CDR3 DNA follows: TGTGCCAGCTCACCGTCTCTCGACGAGCAGTACTTC. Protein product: CASSPSLDEQYF. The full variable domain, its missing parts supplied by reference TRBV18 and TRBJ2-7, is NAGVMQNPRHLVRRRGQEARLRCSPMKGHSHVYWYRQLPEEGLKFMVYLQKENIIDESGMPKERFSAEFPKEGPSILRIQQVVRGDSAAYFCASSPSLDEQYFGPGTRLTVT.